Listed here are 27 T cell receptor beta chains from one sample, sequenced in a study of control samples from healthy donors and cancer patients. Assay used: immunoSEQ multiplex PCR; TCRdb lists only in-frame clones, some missing. The table includes roughly 120,000 clones, around 90% detected once. The sequenced sample was blood. All receptors come from an older woman in good health.

This sequence joins TRBV2 and TRBJ1-6; a possible D gene is TRBD1 (5 bases). The germline gives CDR1 SNHLY, CDR2 FYNNEI. This CDR3 region has 11 residues. V was shortened by 7 bases and J by 12 bases, with 10 bases between the two germline ends. The CDR3 loop is CASMGLRPLHF. DNA for the CDR3: TGTGCCAGCATGGGACTTCGACCCCTCCACTTT.

The CDR3 protein is CASNRGQGEEKLFF. CDR3 in DNA: TGTGCCAGCAATAGGGGACAGGGGGAAGAAAAACTGTTTTTT. The chain is built from TRBV2 and TRBJ1-4; 11 bases match TRBD1. Germline V lookup: CDR1 SNHLY, CDR2 FYNNEI. The length of the CDR3 is 14 residues. V gave up 7 bases and J gave up 8 bases; unmatched junction bases: 6.

J is TRBJ1-4 and V is TRBV13; the match to TRBD1 covers 8 bases. Germline trimming cut 5 bases from V and 5 bases from J; bases unmatched to any gene: 4. The CDR3 totals 14 residues. The germline V gene has CDR1 PRHDT and CDR2 FYEKMQ (reference sequence). The CDR3 sequence is CASSLRQGNEKLFF. DNA for the CDR3: TGTGCCAGCAGCCTCAGACAGGGGAATGAAAAACTGTTTTTT.

The gene calls are TRBV5-1 and TRBJ1-2; D gene unclear. CDR1 and CDR2 from the germline V gene are SGHRS and YFSETQ. The V end lost 2 bases, the J end lost 6 bases, and 8 bases lay between the germline ends. The CDR3 extends over 12 amino acids. CDR3 nucleotides: TGCGCCAGCAGCTTTGACAATAATGGCTACACCTTC. Protein product: CASSFDNNGYTF.

The rearrangement joins TRBV5-6 to TRBJ1-4, with D perhaps matching TRBD1 (5 bases). This CDR3 spans 15 amino acids. Trimming shortened V by 0 bases and J by 4 bases, and 10 bases separated the two germline ends. Germline lookup yields CDR1 SGHDT and CDR2 YYEEEE. In DNA, the CDR3 is TGTGCCAGCAGCTTGGGTTATAGGGGTAATGAAAAACTGTTTTTT. As protein: CASSLGYRGNEKLFF.

Only a few counts were recorded for this clone. The CDR3 nucleotides read TGTGCCAGCACCGCGGACAGGGGGGTTTCGGCTAGTTTCTACGAGCAGTACTTC. Its protein product is CASTADRGVSASFYEQYF. This chain uses TRBV7-8 with TRBJ2-7; TRBD1 matches at 10 bases. The CDR3 runs to 18 residues. Germline V lookup: CDR1 SGHVS, CDR2 FQNEAQ. Trimming cost V 7 bases and J 3 bases; bases outside gene matches: 18.

The CDR3 coding sequence is TGTGCCAGCAGCCCCGGGGAGCAGGGTCGAGGGAAAGAGACCCAGTACTTC. Protein: CASSPGEQGRGKETQYF. V gene TRBV13 combines with J gene TRBJ2-5; the D gene could be TRBD1 or TRBD2 (5 bases each). This CDR3 comprises 17 residues. Germline CDR1 is PRHDT and CDR2 is FYEKMQ (reference sequence). Trimming pared 5 bases from V and 3 bases from J, leaving 22 bases between.

The genes are TRBV27 and TRBJ1-6, with D hard to call. Germline loops: CDR1 MNHEY, CDR2 SMNVEV (reference sequence). The CDR3 is 11 amino acids. The ends were cut back, 5 bases at V and 13 bases at J, with 9 bases in the middle. This CDR3 is CASSLNGPLHF. As DNA, the CDR3 is TGTGCCAGCAGTCTCAACGGGCCCCTCCACTTT.

The V call is TRBV9, the J call TRBJ1-4, with D tentatively TRBD1 (5 bases). The CDR3 has 15 amino acids. V lost 1 base to trimming and J lost 7 bases, with 14 bases between them. Germline values: CDR1 SGDLS, CDR2 YYNGEE. CDR3 sequence: CASSVSGREGEKLFF. DNA of the CDR3: TGTGCCAGCAGCGTATCGGGCAGGGAGGGTGAAAAACTGTTTTTT.

V and J are TRBV10-3 and TRBJ1-1, with a weak D call TRBD1 (6 bases). CDR1 and CDR2 (germline): ENHRY, SYGVKD. V lost 10 bases to trimming and J lost 1 base, with 16 bases between them. The CDR3 is made up of 14 amino acids. The CDR3 coding sequence is TGTGCCACCCTACCAGGGGAAAGGAACACTGAAGCTTTCTTT. Protein: CATLPGERNTEAFF.

This chain uses TRBV5-4 with TRBJ2-2; D is unclear. Germline assignment: CDR1 SGHNT and CDR2 YYREEE (reference sequence). The CDR3 is 14 residues long. V was trimmed by 4 bases and J by 0 bases, leaving 7 bases between them. As DNA, the CDR3 is TGTGCCAGCAGCACCATTACGAACACCGGGGAGCTGTTTTTT. It is translated as CASSTITNTGELFF.

V gene TRBV7-3 combines with J gene TRBJ1-1; tentative D call: TRBD1 (5 bases). Germline V gene data show CDR1 as SGHTA and CDR2 as FQGTGA. Trimming removed 1 base at V and 1 base at J, with 16 bases between. The CDR3 extends over 17 amino acids. CDR3 region: CASSLKEKETANTEAFF. CDR3 nucleotide sequence: TGTGCCAGCAGCTTAAAGGAGAAAGAGACAGCGAACACTGAAGCTTTCTTT.

This sequence joins TRBV3-1 (or the pseudogene TRBV3-2) and TRBJ2-7; D may be TRBD1 or TRBD2 (5 bases each). Germline V gene lookup returns CDR1 LGHDT and CDR2 YNNKEL (reference sequence). This CDR3 is 14 amino acids long. V was cut by 6 bases and J by 0 bases, with 12 bases left in between. The CDR3 nucleotides read TGTGCCAGCAGTAGGGACCCTCTCTCCTACGAGCAGTACTTC. Amino acids: CASSRDPLSYEQYF.

The genes are TRBV12-3 or TRBV12-4 and TRBJ2-7; D is unresolved. The CDR3 loop spans 11 amino acids. V dropped 5 bases and J dropped 7 bases, with 9 bases sitting between them. The CDR3 is CASSTEGEQYF. The CDR3 DNA sequence: TGTGCCAGCAGTACGGAAGGGGAGCAGTACTTC.

This chain links TRBV9 with TRBJ1-3; the D is unclear. The V and J ends lost 0 bases and 0 bases respectively, with 7 bases between them. The CDR3 has 15 residues. The germline CDR1 and CDR2 sequences are SGDLS and YYNGEE. The CDR3 is CASSVDGVSGNTIYF. The CDR3 DNA is TGTGCCAGCAGCGTAGACGGGGTCTCTGGAAACACCATATATTTT. Based on the CDR3 plus reference TRBV9 and TRBJ1-3, the full variable domain is DSGVTQTPKHLITATGQRVTLRCSPRSGDLSVYWYQQSLDQGLQFLIQYYNGEERAKGNILERFSAQQFPDLHSELNLSSLELGDSALYFCASSVDGVSGNTIYFGEGSWLTVV.

The chain joins TRBV6-2 or TRBV6-3 to TRBJ1-1; D gene ambiguous. Germline CDR1 is MNHEY and CDR2 is SVGEGT. V lost 6 bases and J 0 bases, leaving 8 bases between the germline ends. The CDR3 extends over 13 amino acids. The CDR3 DNA reads as TGTGCCAGCAGACCTACAGTGAACACTGAAGCTTTCTTT. It translates to CASRPTVNTEAFF.

This sequence joins TRBV5-1 and TRBJ1-3; no clear D. CDR1 and CDR2 from the germline V gene are SGHRS and YFSETQ. The CDR3 is 15 residues long. V was trimmed by 0 bases and J by 2 bases, leaving 9 bases between them. CDR3 protein: CASSLDSLTGNTIYF. The CDR3 DNA follows: TGCGCCAGCAGCTTGGACAGCCTAACTGGAAACACCATATATTTT.

The chain carries TRBV6-5 and TRBJ1-2, with D unclear. Germline V lookup: CDR1 MNHEY, CDR2 SVGAGI. Trimming took off 1 base at V and 2 bases at J, with 8 bases between the two ends. The CDR3 spans 14 residues. The CDR3 DNA sequence: TGTGCCAGCAGTTACTTCCCCCGGAACTATGGCTACACCTTC. It codes for CASSYFPRNYGYTF.

The gene calls are TRBV19 and TRBJ2-7; either TRBD1 or TRBD2 may supply D (5 bases each). Germline V gene lookup returns CDR1 LNHDA and CDR2 SQIVND (reference sequence). The V and J ends lost 9 bases and 4 bases respectively, with 13 bases between them. The CDR3 length is 12 residues. The CDR3 region has the DNA TGTGCCAGCCGGGACCGGGGTTACGAGCAGTACTTC. Its protein product is CASRDRGYEQYF.

The gene calls are TRBV24-1 and TRBJ1-5, with D possibly TRBD1 on 5 matching bases. Germline V gene sequence: CDR1 KGHDR, CDR2 SFDVKD. CDR3 length: 15 residues. Trimming shortened V by 10 bases and J by 1 base, and 16 bases separated the two germline ends. The CDR3: CATQWGRGSNQPQHF. CDR3 sequence (DNA): TGTGCCACTCAATGGGGGAGGGGCAGCAATCAGCCCCAGCATTTT.

This chain joins TRBV5-1 and TRBJ1-6; D remains ambiguous. This CDR3 is built from 14 residues. Trimming shortened V by 0 bases and J by 10 bases, and 11 bases separated the two germline ends. Germline-derived CDR1 and CDR2 are SGHRS and YFSETQ. The CDR3 coding sequence is TGCGCCAGCAGCTTGGCCGTCCCGGGATCACCCCTCCACTTT. Protein sequence: CASSLAVPGSPLHF.

The sample holds many counts of this clone. The CDR3 DNA reads as TGTGCCAGTAGTCCCAGCCTTGGGACCCCACAAGAGACCCAGTACTTC. It encodes CASSPSLGTPQETQYF. This chain joins TRBV19 and TRBJ2-5; D is tentatively TRBD1 or TRBD2 (5 bases each). Germline assignment: CDR1 LNHDA and CDR2 SQIVND (reference sequence). The CDR3 is 16 residues long. V was trimmed by 5 bases and J by 2 bases, leaving 18 bases between them.

For this clone: The sample contains more than one DNA sequence encoding this CDR3. Here the CDR3 DNA reads TGCGCCAGCAGCTTGGGACAGGGGGCGAACTATGGCTACACCTTC. Translated, it gives CASSLGQGANYGYTF. The chain recombines TRBV5-1 with TRBJ1-2; 10 bases align to TRBD1. The trim removed 0 bases at V and 2 bases at J, leaving 1 base unmatched. This CDR3 has 15 residues. Per the germline V gene, CDR1 is SGHRS and CDR2 is YFSETQ.

This clone was found once. The CDR3 reads CASSYPAGSFSYEQYF. CDR3 sequence (DNA): TGTGCCAGCAGCTACCCTGCGGGGAGCTTCTCCTACGAGCAGTACTTC. The chain is built from TRBV11-2 and TRBJ2-7; TRBD2 is a possible D gene (6 bases). CDR3 size: 16 residues. Germline assignment: CDR1 SGHAT and CDR2 FQNNGV. Trimming shortened V by 4 bases and J by 0 bases, and 16 bases separated the two germline ends.

This sequence joins TRBV27 and TRBJ2-3; D is possibly TRBD1 or TRBD2 (5 bases each). The length of the CDR3 is 13 residues. Trimming removed 7 bases at V and 2 bases at J, with 10 bases between. Germline CDR1 and CDR2: MNHEY and SMNVEV (reference sequence). DNA of the CDR3: TGTGCCAGCAAATACGGGACCACAGATACGCAGTATTTT. Its protein product is CASKYGTTDTQYF.

The chain combines TRBV27 with TRBJ2-1; D might be TRBD1 or TRBD2, each matching 6 bases. In germline, CDR1 is MNHEY, CDR2 SMNVEV (reference sequence). The CDR3 totals 17 residues. Trimming took 1 base from V and 5 from J, leaving 18 bases between them. This CDR3 reads CASSLFSMSGADNEQFF. The CDR3 region has the DNA TGTGCCAGCAGTTTATTTTCAATGTCGGGGGCAGACAATGAGCAGTTCTTC.

The J gene is TRBJ1-2, the V gene TRBV14; the D is unclear. This CDR3 has 14 residues. Germline V gene sequence: CDR1 SGHDN, CDR2 FVKESK. V was cut by 4 bases and J by 7 bases, with 16 bases left in between. Here the CDR3 reads CASSPGLYEGGYTF. The DNA for the CDR3 is TGTGCCAGCAGCCCAGGACTGTACGAAGGTGGCTACACCTTC. The full variable domain, completed using reference TRBV14 and TRBJ1-2, is EAGVTQFPSHSVIEKGQTVTLRCDPISGHDNLYWYRRVMGKEIKFLLHFVKESKQDESGMPNNRFLAERTGGTYSTLKVQPAELEDSGVYFCASSPGLYEGGYTFGSGTRLTVV.